Detailed here is one T cell receptor beta chain. These data belong to a study of blood T cell repertoires in COVID-19. Study details: From the United States, Italy and Spain came samples of acute and convalescent COVID-19. PBMCs, B-cell-depleted T cells, or T cells were the source of the cDNA or gDNA that made up the material.

The CDR3 runs to 15 residues. The germline gives CDR1 DFQATT, CDR2 SNEGSKA (reference sequence). V was clipped by 3 bases and J by 1 base; unmatched bases: 9. Original processing notes: The authors estimated nucleated cell counts from reference gene primer amplification. Clones were sequenced by immunoSEQ multiplex PCR, and TCRdb holds only the in-frame ones, with some missing. V and J calls and clone size follow that table, whereas D and trimming were derived from the DNA. The sample lists about 130,000 clones; about 86% were seen once. The sequence was collected from a woman aged 45-65 years with acute or convalescent COVID-19. The V gene is TRBV20-1, the J gene TRBJ2-7, with 7 bases that match TRBD1. Sequencing used peripheral blood. The CDR3 sequence is CSASSPGRGSYEQYF. In DNA, the CDR3 is TGCAGTGCTAGTTCCCCGGGCAGGGGGTCCTACGAGCAGTACTTC.